This T cell receptor beta chain was sequenced in a study of T cell responses to AZD1222 COVID-19 vaccine. Per germline, CDR1 LGHDT and CDR2 YNNKEL (reference sequence). V shed 4 bases and J shed 7 bases, with 11 bases lying between them. CDR3 length: 13 residues. Second-dose intervals of approximately 4 or approximately 12 weeks were pooled. Study results and caveats: At study baseline, merely roughly 6 AZD1222 recipients were seropositive. The repertoires were collected only after the peak T cell response. Females made up more of the donors, who were largely white British, and clonal diversity may have come out too low.

Clones were sequenced by immunoSEQ multiplex PCR, and TCRdb holds only the in-frame ones, with some missing. Of 120,000 or so clones in the sample, 88% are singletons; the top ten hold 3.5%. A remark on this clone: As yet, its antigen is unknown.

The sequencing used peripheral blood, collected 28 days after the second AZD1222 dose. The V and J genes are TRBV3-1 (or the pseudogene TRBV3-2) and TRBJ2-1; no firm D call. The source is an adult who received the AZD1222 COVID-19 vaccine. The CDR3: CASSLFSLNEQFF. For the CDR3, the DNA is TGTGCCAGCAGCCTCTTTAGCCTAAATGAGCAGTTCTTC.